This TCR beta chain appears in the sequencing data of a study of blood T cell repertoires in COVID-19. The repertoire was sequenced with immunoSEQ multiplex PCR; TCRdb's copy has only in-frame clones and lacks some. In the table there are 55,000 or so clones, approximately 89% of which are singletons. The CDR3 length is 16 residues. Trimming left V 2 bases short and J 2 bases short, with 14 bases between. Germline V lookup: CDR1 SGHNT, CDR2 YYREEE (reference sequence). This TCR was sampled from a man between 60 and 75 years old with active or convalescent COVID-19. V and J are TRBV5-4 and TRBJ1-3; D is uncertain. Specimen: peripheral blood. CDR3 in amino acids: CASSLPTTPTGNTIYF. CDR3 sequence (DNA): TGTGCCAGCAGCTTACCAACAACCCCAACTGGAAACACCATATATTTT.